This section outlines one T cell receptor beta chain sequence together with its context. The target antigen is unknown. The source material, RNA transcripts, was used to amplify TCR beta CDR3 regions. Researchers ran a first-round RT-PCR on the TCR CDR3 using the HTBI primer set. MiXCR, run by TCRdb on the multiplex PCR reads, gives a single entry per CDR3 protein. In the table there are some 300,000 distinct CDR3 sequences, approximately 17% of which are singletons. In patients aged 18 to 65, hyperthyroidism was newly diagnosed, with duration under 2 months. Exclusions: uncontrolled infection, other autoimmune disease, pregnancy, lactation. Orbital computed tomography, thyroid ultrasound, serum thyroxine and TRAb, and clinical symptoms together informed the diagnoses. Germline loops: CDR1 SGHDT, CDR2 YYEEEE. Trimming removed 4 bases from V and 2 bases from J; junction bases left unmatched: 5. This CDR3 region has 15 residues.

The entry originates in a study of T cells in Graves' hyperthyroidism and ophthalmopathy. Study-level findings and limits: Patients with ophthalmopathy were separated from those with stable hyperthyroidism by a 13 V-J model.

The TCR was taken from a man aged 30 to 45 with Graves' hyperthyroidism. The V gene is TRBV5-6, the J gene TRBJ2-7; 11 nucleotides align to TRBD1. Sequenced: blood. In DNA form, the CDR3 reads TGTGCCAGCAGCGCGGCGGGACAGGGGGCCTACGAGCAGTACTTC. As protein: CASSAAGQGAYEQYF.